Below, 20 T cell receptor beta chains from the same sample are listed, as sequenced in a study of blood T cell repertoires in COVID-19. Only in-frame clones appear in the TCRdb table, and some are missing; sequencing was by immunoSEQ multiplex PCR. The table has fewer than 300,000 clones, around 90% seen once. Sequenced: PBMCs or T cells enriched from blood (not recorded which). The origin of the receptors is a woman in her thirties who had recovered from COVID-19.

The CDR3 nucleotides read TGTGCCAGCAGTCCGGGACTAGCGGGAGGCGAGCAGTACTTC. This sequence encodes CASSPGLAGGEQYF. V gene TRBV27 combines with J gene TRBJ2-7, with TRBD2 matching over 15 bases. The germline gives CDR1 MNHEY, CDR2 SMNVEV (reference sequence). The V and J ends lost 5 bases and 6 bases, in that order; junction bases with no gene match: 2. This CDR3 spans 14 amino acids.

The J gene is TRBJ2-1, the V gene TRBV7-9, with TRBD2 as a possible D gene (6 bases). Germline V gene data show CDR1 as SEHNR and CDR2 as FQNEAQ (reference sequence). This CDR3 region has 13 residues. The V and J ends lost 7 bases and 3 bases respectively, with 10 bases between them. The CDR3: CASIRLDYNEQFF. CDR3 bases: TGTGCCAGCATACGACTAGACTACAATGAGCAGTTCTTC.

In this sample, this clone turned up once. The chain links TRBV2 to TRBJ2-7, with D perhaps TRBD1 (5 bases). CDR1 SNHLY and CDR2 FYNNEI come from the germline V gene. The V and J ends lost 7 bases and 4 bases respectively, with 11 bases between them. This CDR3 has 12 residues. The CDR3 reads CASKTVSYEQYF. The DNA of the CDR3 is TGTGCCAGCAAGACAGTGTCTTACGAGCAGTACTTC. Complete variable domain (other parts from reference TRBV2 and TRBJ2-7): EPEVTQTPSHQVTQMGQEVILRCVPISNHLYFYWYRQILGQKVEFLVSFYNNEISEKSEIFDDQFSVERPDGSNFTLKIRSTKLEDSAMYFCASKTVSYEQYFGPGTRLTVT.

This clone was seen a few times. J is TRBJ2-5 and V is TRBV20-1; D is unresolved. The CDR3 runs to 11 residues. The V end lost 6 bases, the J end lost 2 bases, and 7 bases lay between the germline ends. The germline CDR1 and CDR2 sequences are DFQATT and SNEGSKA (reference sequence). CDR3 DNA sequence: TGCAGTGCCGACAAACAAGAGACCCAGTACTTC. It is translated as CSADKQETQYF.

The chain links TRBV28 to TRBJ1-5; D may be TRBD1 (5 bases). Germline V gene lookup returns CDR1 MDHEN and CDR2 SYDVKM. V lost 4 bases to trimming and J lost 1 base, with 14 bases between them. The CDR3 covers 16 residues. CDR3 in DNA: TGTGCCAGCAGTTCCTATCAGGGAATCAGCAATCAGCCCCAGCATTTT. Its translation is CASSSYQGISNQPQHF.

The chain couples TRBV24-1 to TRBJ1-2; TRBD1 is a possible D gene (6 bases). This CDR3 region has 14 residues. Germline values: CDR1 KGHDR, CDR2 SFDVKD. V was clipped by 3 bases and J by 4 bases, with 11 bases between them. Here the CDR3 reads CATSDPGHPYGYTF. CDR3 coding DNA: TGTGCCACCAGTGATCCGGGACACCCCTATGGCTACACCTTC.

V and J are TRBV2 and TRBJ2-7, with D perhaps TRBD2 (6 bases). The CDR3 covers 15 residues. Germline-derived CDR1 and CDR2 are SNHLY and FYNNEI. Trimming took 3 bases from V and 1 from J, leaving 13 bases between them. The CDR3 DNA sequence: TGTGCCAGCAGTGAGGTGATAGCGGTATCCTACGAGCAGTACTTC. Translated, it gives CASSEVIAVSYEQYF.

V gene TRBV5-6 combines with J gene TRBJ1-1; 10 positions match TRBD1. CDR3 size: 15 residues. J gave up 1 base and V 4 bases, and 4 bases lay outside the gene matches. Germline V gene data show CDR1 as SGHDT and CDR2 as YYEEEE. Here the CDR3 reads CASSQTGGGNTEAFF. As DNA, the CDR3 is TGTGCCAGCAGCCAGACAGGGGGCGGGAACACTGAAGCTTTCTTT.

The CDR3 bases are TGTGCCAGCAGTTTGGGACTAGCGGGAGGTTTCGAGCAGTACTTC. Translation gives CASSLGLAGGFEQYF. The chain carries TRBV27 and TRBJ2-7, with 15 bases aligning to TRBD2. CDR1 is MNHEY, CDR2 SMNVEV, per germline (reference sequence). With 3 bases clipped from V and 6 bases from J, the junction kept 3 bases outside the gene matches. CDR3 length: 15 residues.

The CDR3 DNA is TGTGCCAGCAGCCCGCGGGACAGAGACAATGAGCAGTTCTTC. Encoded protein: CASSPRDRDNEQFF. V and J are TRBV7-8 and TRBJ2-1, with D possibly being TRBD1 (7 bases). V was clipped by 5 bases and J by 5 bases, with 13 bases between them. The CDR3 sequence is 14 residues long. Germline loops: CDR1 SGHVS, CDR2 FQNEAQ.

The V gene is TRBV5-1, the J gene TRBJ2-2, with D unclear. The CDR3 is 15 residues long. V was cut by 3 bases and J by 7 bases, with 16 bases left in between. The germline V gene has CDR1 SGHRS and CDR2 YFSETQ. CDR3 coding DNA: TGCGCCAGCAGCTCTGCCTTGGCGGCAAACGGGGAGCTGTTTTTT. Translating gives CASSSALAANGELFF.

The rearrangement joins TRBV2 to TRBJ2-1; TRBD2 matches 10 bases. Unmatched junction bases numbered 6, after V lost 3 bases and J lost 4 bases. This CDR3 comprises 16 residues. Germline CDR1 is SNHLY and CDR2 is FYNNEI. CDR3 region: CASSDRAGGRYNEQFF. In nucleotides, the CDR3 is TGTGCCAGCAGTGATCGAGCGGGAGGGCGTTACAATGAGCAGTTCTTC.

This chain connects TRBV6-1 to TRBJ2-1; 8 bases are shared with TRBD1. This CDR3 has 15 residues. The V gene end was trimmed by 3 bases and the J gene end by 0 bases; junction bases not matched to a gene: 1. Germline loops: CDR1 MNHNS, CDR2 SASEGT. As DNA, the CDR3 is TGTGCCAGCAGTGACAGGGGGCTCTCCTACAATGAGCAGTTCTTC. Translated: CASSDRGLSYNEQFF.

V and J are TRBV6-5 and TRBJ1-2; the D gene is possibly TRBD1 (5 bases). V gave up 11 bases and J gave up 7 bases, with 20 bases separating them. Germline CDR1 and CDR2: MNHEY and SVGAGI. This CDR3 is 13 amino acids long. The CDR3 spells CAGIRAGYIGYTF. In DNA form, the CDR3 reads TGTGCCGGGATACGGGCAGGGTATATTGGCTACACCTTC.

The rearrangement uses TRBV9 and TRBJ1-1, with a possible D match to TRBD1 (5 bases). Trimming left V 4 bases short and J 12 bases short, with 16 bases between. Germline CDR1 reads SGDLS; CDR2 reads YYNGEE. The CDR3 covers 12 residues. DNA of the CDR3: TGTGCCAGCAGCCCCAAAGATGGGGCGACTTTCTTT. This encodes CASSPKDGATFF.

This chain uses TRBV18 with TRBJ2-7, with 8 bases matching TRBD1. The CDR3 covers 13 residues. Germline lookup yields CDR1 KGHSH and CDR2 LQKENI. J was trimmed by 6 bases and V by 6 bases; bases with no gene match: 7. The CDR3 protein is CASSSDRAREQYF. In DNA, the CDR3 is TGTGCCAGCTCGTCGGACAGGGCTCGCGAGCAGTACTTC.

The table lists this clone with a count of one. The chain uses TRBV6-5 and TRBJ1-4, with 7 nucleotides matching TRBD1. CDR3 length: 15 residues. The germline CDR1 and CDR2 sequences are MNHEY and SVGAGI. The ends lost 6 bases at V and 6 bases at J; junction bases unmatched: 10. The CDR3 sequence: CASRYLGQRDEKLFF. The CDR3 DNA reads as TGTGCCAGCAGGTACCTGGGACAGCGAGATGAAAAACTGTTTTTT.

The chain is built from TRBV7-9 and TRBJ2-7, with 9 bases identical to TRBD1. Looked up from germline, CDR1 is SEHNR and CDR2 is FQNEAQ (reference sequence). J lost 3 bases, V lost 5 bases, and 5 bases had no gene match. This CDR3 contains 14 residues. The CDR3 spells CASSTGTGSYEQYF. For the CDR3, the DNA is TGTGCCAGCAGCACCGGGACAGGGAGCTACGAGCAGTACTTC. Full variable domain (outside the CDR3, taken from reference TRBV7-9 and TRBJ2-7): DTGVSQNPRHKITKRGQNVTFRCDPISEHNRLYWYRQTLGQGPEFLTYFQNEAQLEKSRLLSDRFSAERPKGSFSTLEIQRTEQGDSAMYLCASSTGTGSYEQYFGPGTRLTVT.

The rearrangement links TRBV9 to TRBJ2-7; D might be TRBD2 (7 bases). The V gene's germline CDR1 is SGDLS and CDR2 YYNGEE. The CDR3 loop spans 16 amino acids. The V end lost 2 bases, the J end lost 2 bases, and 17 bases lay between the germline ends. The CDR3 DNA follows: TGTGCCAGCAGCGTCGATAGGGGGGGATCTCCCTACGAGCAGTACTTC. Residues: CASSVDRGGSPYEQYF.

J is TRBJ2-7 and V is TRBV30; D not resolved. The CDR3 covers 14 residues. Germline CDR1 and CDR2: GTSNPN and SVGIG (reference sequence). Trimming stripped 0 bases from V and 3 bases from J, with 12 bases between. CDR3 nucleotide sequence: TGTGCCTGGAGTGTACGGTCCGTTTTCTACGAGCAGTACTTC. Translated: CAWSVRSVFYEQYF.